Presented here are 20 T cell receptor beta chains from one specimen sequenced in a study of response to subunit inactivated influenza vaccine. TCRdb ran MiXCR on the RT-PCR reads and lists one entry per CDR3 protein. The sample shows just under 550,000 distinct CDR3 sequences, roughly a quarter of them seen only once. These records were also assigned to another study, of T cells expressing NK-cell markers. That paper adds: TCR beta cDNA was generated via 5'RACE template switching incorporating UMIs.

Specimen: CD4+ T cells sorted from PBMCs, collected roughly 12 days after vaccination. The source is a man aged 50 or older who received an inactivated influenza vaccine.

The genes are TRBV7-2 and TRBJ2-4; possibly TRBD1 or TRBD2 for D (7 bases each). Looked up from germline, CDR1 is SGHTA and CDR2 is FQGNSA. Trimming stripped 5 bases from V and 9 bases from J, with 14 bases between. The CDR3 runs 13 residues. The CDR3 is CASSPGQRGIQYF. The DNA for the CDR3 is TGTGCCAGCAGCCCGGGACAGCGGGGCATTCAGTACTTC.

In this sample, this clonotype turned up a few times. This rearrangement joins TRBV20-1 to TRBJ2-3, with D possibly matching TRBD2 (5 bases). The V and J ends lost 1 base and 0 bases respectively, with 14 bases between them. Germline loops: CDR1 DFQATT, CDR2 SNEGSKA (reference sequence). The CDR3 covers 16 residues. The CDR3 bases are TGCAGTGCTAGAGGGCAGGAGCGGACTAGCACAGATACGCAGTATTTT. Encoded protein: CSARGQERTSTDTQYF.

V usage is TRBV5-1 and J usage is TRBJ2-7; D remains ambiguous. The V and J ends lost 1 base and 8 bases respectively, with 16 bases between them. Per germline, CDR1 SGHRS and CDR2 YFSETQ. The CDR3 is 14 residues long. The CDR3 DNA reads TGCGCCAGCAGCTTGAGGGTTGGGCCTACGAAGCAGTACTTC. Translating it yields CASSLRVGPTKQYF.

V is TRBV5-1 and J is TRBJ2-2, with D possibly being TRBD1 (6 bases). The ends were cut back, 4 bases at V and 7 bases at J, with 17 bases in the middle. CDR1 is SGHRS, CDR2 YFSETQ, per germline. This CDR3 has 15 amino acids. The CDR3, as DNA: TGCGCCAGCAGCCCGGACAGAGGGGTCATCGGGGAGCTGTTTTTT. This gives the protein CASSPDRGVIGELFF.

This clonotype was counted a few times. V gene TRBV11-1 combines with J gene TRBJ2-1; 9 nucleotides align to TRBD1. V gave up 6 bases and J gave up 6 bases; unmatched junction bases: 21. CDR3 size: 19 residues. CDR1 is SGHAT, CDR2 FQDESV, per germline (reference sequence). In DNA form, the CDR3 reads TGTGCCAGCAGGTCCGGGACAGGGTCCGTTTGGGCCCTCTCCAATGAGCAGTTCTTC. It is translated as CASRSGTGSVWALSNEQFF.

Comment on this clonotype: Its ends do not fully match the called genes, so a read error is possible. This chain connects TRBV6-2 or TRBV6-3 to TRBJ1-5; no firm D call. CDR3 length: 15 amino acids. The V gene's germline CDR1 is MNHEY and CDR2 SVGEGT. CDR3: CTSSYVAARNQPQHF. The DNA of the CDR3 is TGTACCAGCAGTTACGTAGCAGCCCGCAACCAGCCCCAGCATTTT.

The chain recombines TRBV20-1 with TRBJ2-1; 9 bases map to TRBD2. CDR1 and CDR2 (germline): DFQATT, SNEGSKA (reference sequence). This CDR3 has 13 amino acids. The V gene end was trimmed by 7 bases and the J gene end by 2 bases; junction bases not matched to a gene: 3. Written as DNA, the CDR3 is TGCAGTGGCGGGAGGGGACCCTACAATGAGCAGTTCTTC. Its translation: CSGGRGPYNEQFF.

The chain uses TRBV11-2 and TRBJ1-5; D gene uncertain. Germline CDR1 and CDR2: SGHAT and FQNNGV. CDR3 length: 15 amino acids. V was shortened by 5 bases and J by 0 bases, with 11 bases between the two germline ends. The CDR3 protein is CASSREGYSNQPQHF. The CDR3 nucleotides read TGTGCCAGCAGCAGAGAGGGTTATAGCAATCAGCCCCAGCATTTT.

This clonotype came up many times. The chain is built from TRBV7-2 and TRBJ2-3; no clear D gene. This CDR3 region has 14 residues. V dropped 3 bases and J dropped 1 base, with 8 bases sitting between them. Per germline, CDR1 SGHTA and CDR2 FQGNSA. CDR3 bases: TGTGCCAGCAGCTTGAGGCAGGGCACAGATACGCAGTATTTT. Protein sequence: CASSLRQGTDTQYF.

V and J are TRBV9 and TRBJ2-1, with TRBD1 as a possible D gene (5 bases). Deletions cut 0 bases from V and 2 bases from J, with 9 bases between. CDR3 length: 15 residues. Per germline, CDR1 SGDLS and CDR2 YYNGEE. The DNA of the CDR3 is TGTGCCAGCAGCGTAGGCCAGGGCACCTACAATGAGCAGTTCTTC. Encoded protein: CASSVGQGTYNEQFF.

A few counts support this clonotype. The chain combines TRBV6-5 with TRBJ2-1; 8 bases match TRBD2. From germline, CDR1 is MNHEY and CDR2 SVGAGI. The CDR3 runs to 19 residues. The V segment lost 2 bases and the J segment 0 bases; nucleotides outside the gene matches: 12. The CDR3: CASSYLLILAGRSYNEQFF. DNA for the CDR3: TGTGCCAGCAGTTACCTCCTTATATTAGCGGGACGCTCCTACAATGAGCAGTTCTTC.

This clonotype was counted between two and nine times. The chain joins TRBV4-3 to TRBJ2-7, with D uncertain. The CDR3 contains 15 residues. Germline CDR1 LGHNA, CDR2 YSLEER. The V end lost 0 bases, the J end lost 0 bases, and 9 bases lay between the germline ends. The CDR3 sequence: CASSQDHRSSYEQYF. In DNA form, the CDR3 reads TGCGCCAGCAGCCAAGATCACAGAAGCTCCTACGAGCAGTACTTC.

The table lists this clonotype with a few counts. This chain joins TRBV4-2 and TRBJ1-4; D unclear. This CDR3 contains 17 residues. V was shortened by 0 bases and J by 4 bases, with 15 bases between the two germline ends. The germline CDR1 and CDR2 sequences are LGHNA and YNFKEQ. DNA for the CDR3: TGTGCCAGCAGCCAAGAACTCATTTCGGGCCGTAATGAAAAACTGTTTTTT. Its protein product is CASSQELISGRNEKLFF.

This sequence joins TRBV29-1 and TRBJ2-5, with TRBD1 as a possible D gene (5 bases). The CDR3 spans 12 residues. The ends were cut back, 2 bases at V and 1 base at J, with 5 bases in the middle. Germline V lookup: CDR1 SQVTM, CDR2 ANQGSEA. The CDR3 DNA follows: TGCAGCGTTGAACAGGGCCAAGAGACCCAGTACTTC. Protein: CSVEQGQETQYF.

This clonotype has just one count. The V and J genes are TRBV7-2 and TRBJ1-1; tentative D call: TRBD1 (6 bases). Trimming shortened V by 1 base and J by 3 bases, and 12 bases separated the two germline ends. The CDR3 contains 15 residues. Looked up from germline, CDR1 is SGHTA and CDR2 is FQGNSA. The CDR3 DNA reads TGTGCCAGCAGCTTAGATTGGGGGCAGTACACTGAAGCTTTCTTT. Translated, it gives CASSLDWGQYTEAFF. The full variable domain, its missing parts supplied by reference TRBV7-2 and TRBJ1-1, is GAGVSQSPSNKVTEKGKDVELRCDPISGHTALYWYRQSLGQGLEFLIYFQGNSAPDKSGLPSDRFSAERTGGSVSTLTIQRTQQEDSAVYLCASSLDWGQYTEAFFGQGTRLTVV.

CDR3 amino acids: CASSQGGRSQETQYF. DNA of the CDR3: TGTGCCAGCAGCCAGGGCGGTAGATCCCAAGAGACCCAGTACTTC. The rearrangement uses TRBV6-2 or TRBV6-3 and TRBJ2-5; D might be TRBD1 (5 bases). The CDR3 length is 15 residues. Per germline, CDR1 MNHEY and CDR2 SVGEGT. Trimming cost V 6 bases and J 1 base, with 15 bases left between them.

The rearrangement links TRBV12-3 or TRBV12-4 to TRBJ1-5; D is unclear. V was cut by 6 bases and J by 2 bases, with 11 bases left in between. CDR3 length: 14 residues. The CDR3 sequence is CASSSLWGNQPQHF. CDR3 bases: TGTGCCAGCAGCAGTCTTTGGGGCAATCAGCCCCAGCATTTT.

V and J are TRBV7-7 and TRBJ2-5; the D gene is possibly TRBD2 (5 bases). Per the germline V gene, CDR1 is SSHAT and CDR2 is FNYEAQ (reference sequence). Trimming removed 2 bases from V and 0 bases from J, with 13 bases in between. The CDR3 runs 16 residues. The CDR3 DNA sequence: TGTGCCAGCAGCTTACAGGACTCGGGGAACCAAGAGACCCAGTACTTC. Translated, it gives CASSLQDSGNQETQYF.

This clonotype was counted a few times. The CDR3 reads CASSFRAFSSYNEQFF. CDR3 nucleotide sequence: TGTGCCAGCAGCTTTCGTGCGTTCAGCTCCTACAATGAGCAGTTCTTC. This sequence joins TRBV5-6 and TRBJ2-1; D ambiguous. The germline V gene encodes CDR1 SGHDT and CDR2 YYEEEE. V lost 2 bases to trimming and J lost 0 bases, with 12 bases between them. The length of the CDR3 is 16 residues.

This clonotype was counted between two and nine times. This chain uses TRBV11-2 with TRBJ2-3; 13 bases map to TRBD2. Per germline, CDR1 SGHAT and CDR2 FQNNGV. The V segment lost 4 bases and the J segment 4 bases; nucleotides outside the gene matches: 11. CDR3 length: 18 residues. CDR3 DNA sequence: TGTGCCAGCAGCTCCCCGGGACTAGCGGGACTTAGCGCAGATACGCAGTATTTT. Translated, it gives CASSSPGLAGLSADTQYF.